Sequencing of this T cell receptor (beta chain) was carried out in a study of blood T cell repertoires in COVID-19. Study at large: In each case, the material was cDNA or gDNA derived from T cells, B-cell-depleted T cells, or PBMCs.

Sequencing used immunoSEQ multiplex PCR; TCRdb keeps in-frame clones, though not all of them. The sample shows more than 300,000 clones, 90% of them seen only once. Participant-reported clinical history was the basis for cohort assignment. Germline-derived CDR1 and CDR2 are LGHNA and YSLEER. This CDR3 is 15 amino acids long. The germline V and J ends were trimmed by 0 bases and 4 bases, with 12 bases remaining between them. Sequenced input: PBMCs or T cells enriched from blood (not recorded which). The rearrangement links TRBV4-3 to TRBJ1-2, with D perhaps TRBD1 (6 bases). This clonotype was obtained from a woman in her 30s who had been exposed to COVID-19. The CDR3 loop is CASSQEGARSYGYTF. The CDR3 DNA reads TGCGCCAGCAGCCAAGAGGGGGCGAGGAGCTATGGCTACACCTTC.